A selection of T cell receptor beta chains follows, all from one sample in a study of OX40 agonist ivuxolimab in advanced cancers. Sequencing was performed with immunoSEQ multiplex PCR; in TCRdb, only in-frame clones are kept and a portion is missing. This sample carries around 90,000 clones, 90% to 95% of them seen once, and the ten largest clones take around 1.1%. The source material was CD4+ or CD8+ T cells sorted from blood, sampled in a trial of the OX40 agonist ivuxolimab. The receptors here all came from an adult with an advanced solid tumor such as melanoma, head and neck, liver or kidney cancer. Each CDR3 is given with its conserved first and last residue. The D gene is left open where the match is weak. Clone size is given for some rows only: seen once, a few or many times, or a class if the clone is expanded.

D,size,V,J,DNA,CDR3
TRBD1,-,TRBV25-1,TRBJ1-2,TGTGCCAGCAGTGTACAGGGGGTGCAATTCTATGGCTACACCTTC,CASSVQGVQFYGYTF
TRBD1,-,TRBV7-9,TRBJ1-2,TGTGCCAGCAGCCTAAAGGAGGGGGCGGGTGGCTACACCTTC,CASSLKEGAGGYTF
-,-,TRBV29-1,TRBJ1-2,TGCAGCGTTGATGCCGGGGGGAGCTATGGCTACACCTTC,CSVDAGGSYGYTF
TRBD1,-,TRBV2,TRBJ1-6,TGTGCCAGCAGGAGGGACAGGGCCGCCTATAATTCACCCCTCCACTTT,CASRRDRAAYNSPLHF
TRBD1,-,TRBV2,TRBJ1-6,TGTGCCAGCAGAGGACAGGGAAATTCACCCCTCCACTTT,CASRGQGNSPLHF
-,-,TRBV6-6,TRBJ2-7,TGTGCCAGCAGGCCCCGTTCAGGTTCCTACGAGCAGTACTTC,CASRPRSGSYEQYF
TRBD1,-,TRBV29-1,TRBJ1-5,TGCAGCGTGGAGACAGGGGGCGATCAGCCCCAGCATTTT,CSVETGGDQPQHF
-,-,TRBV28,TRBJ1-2,TGTGCCAGCAGTTTCTCCGTCCCTAACTATGGCTACACCTTC,CASSFSVPNYGYTF
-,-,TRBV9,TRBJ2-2,TGTGCCAGCAGCGTAGAGGGGGTCACCGGGGAGCTGTTTTTT,CASSVEGVTGELFF
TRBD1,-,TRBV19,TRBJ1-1,TGTGCCAGTAGTAGGGACAGGCTGAACACTGAAGCTTTCTTT,CASSRDRLNTEAFF
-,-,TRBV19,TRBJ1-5,TGTGCCAGTAGTATAGGGGCTGTAGGGGGGTTTAGCAATCAGCCCCAGCATTTT,CASSIGAVGGFSNQPQHF
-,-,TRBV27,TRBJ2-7,TGTGCCAGCTCCCTGGCAGGGCTGGTCTACGAGCAGTACTTC,CASSLAGLVYEQYF
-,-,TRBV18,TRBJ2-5,TGTGCCAGCTCACCGGTTCTCGAGACCCAGTACTTC,CASSPVLETQYF
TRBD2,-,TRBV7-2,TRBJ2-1,TGTGCCAGCAGCTTACTCGGCGGGAGGGTGAATGAGCAGTTCTTC,CASSLLGGRVNEQFF
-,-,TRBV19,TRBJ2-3,TGTGCCAGTGCAAGGTCCCGCACAGATACGCAGTATTTT,CASARSRTDTQYF
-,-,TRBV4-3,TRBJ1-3,TGCGCCAGCAGCCAAGAGACAGTCTCTGGAAACACCATATATTTT,CASSQETVSGNTIYF
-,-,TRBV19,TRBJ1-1,TGTGCCAGTAGTATAGGGACAGCTGAAGCTTTCTTT,CASSIGTAEAFF
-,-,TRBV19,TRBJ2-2,TGTGCCAGTAGGGAAAAAGACAGAAACACCGGGGAGCTGTTTTTT,CASREKDRNTGELFF
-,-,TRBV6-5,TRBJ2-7,TGTGCCAGCAGTTACTATAGCGGACAGGATTACGAGCAGTACTTC,CASSYYSGQDYEQYF
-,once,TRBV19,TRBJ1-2,TGTGCCAGTAGTTTTTTGCGGACCCCCGGAGGCTACACCTTC,CASSFLRTPGGYTF
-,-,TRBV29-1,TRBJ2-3,TGCAGCGTTGTAGTGGTGAGGGTGCGAGATACGCAGTATTTT,CSVVVVRVRDTQYF
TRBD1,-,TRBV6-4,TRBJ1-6,TGTGCCAGCAGTGTGACAGGGTTTTATTCACCCCTCCACTTT,CASSVTGFYSPLHF
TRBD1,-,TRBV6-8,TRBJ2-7,TGTGCCAACACCACAGTAGACAGGGACGAGCAGTACTTC,CANTTVDRDEQYF
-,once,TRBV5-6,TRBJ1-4,TGTGCCAGCAGCTGGTGGGGGGCGGCTGAAAAACTGTTTTTT,CASSWWGAAEKLFF
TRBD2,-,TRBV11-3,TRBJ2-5,TGTGCCAGCAGCTTAGTGCGGGAGGGTTTAACCCAGTACTTC,CASSLVREGLTQYF
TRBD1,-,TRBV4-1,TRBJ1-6,TGCGCCAGCAGGAAGGGGGACAGGGATTCACCCCTCCACTTT,CASRKGDRDSPLHF
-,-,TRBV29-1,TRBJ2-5,TGCAGCGTTGGAATTCAAGAGACCCAGTACTTC,CSVGIQETQYF
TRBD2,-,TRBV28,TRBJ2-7,TGTGCCAGCAGTTCAAGCGGGAGACTCTCCTACGAGCAGTACTTC,CASSSSGRLSYEQYF
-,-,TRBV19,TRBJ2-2,TGTGCCAGTACCTCCAGATACTCCGGGGAGCTGTTTTTT,CASTSRYSGELFF
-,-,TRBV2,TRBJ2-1,TGTGCCAGCAGTGAGGAGACTACATACAATGAGCAGTTCTTC,CASSEETTYNEQFF
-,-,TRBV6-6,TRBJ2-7,TGTGCCAGCAGTGCCTCCCCGGGACACTACGAGCAGTACTTC,CASSASPGHYEQYF
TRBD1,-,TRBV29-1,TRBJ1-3,TGCAGCGTTGCGGGACAGGCAGGAAACACCATATATTTT,CSVAGQAGNTIYF
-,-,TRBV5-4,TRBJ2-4,TGTGCCAGCAGCGACCAGGGAAGGAACATTCAGTACTTC,CASSDQGRNIQYF
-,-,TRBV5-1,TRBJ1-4,TGCGCCAGCAGCATTACCGGGTCTAATGAAAAACTGTTTTTT,CASSITGSNEKLFF
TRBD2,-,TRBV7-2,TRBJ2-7,TGTGCCAGCAGCTCCCGGGGACTAGCCTCCTACGAGCAGTACTTC,CASSSRGLASYEQYF
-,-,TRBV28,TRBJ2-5,TGTGCCAGCAGTTTGAGGGTCGAGAGGGAGACCCAGTACTTC,CASSLRVERETQYF
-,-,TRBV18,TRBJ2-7,TGTGCCAGCTCACCACTGGACGAGCAGTACTTC,CASSPLDEQYF
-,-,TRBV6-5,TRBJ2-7,TGTGCCAGCAGTTATTCCACAGGGAGGCAGGGCGAGCAGTACTTC,CASSYSTGRQGEQYF
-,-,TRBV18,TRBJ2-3,TGTGCCAGCTCACCACGAGAAGTGAAGCAGTATTTT,CASSPREVKQYF